The 23 T cell receptor beta chains in this list originate from one sample, sequenced in a study of T-cell reconstitution after alpha-beta-depleted transplantation in children. Unique molecular identifiers were incorporated during preparation of the TCRbeta library. Each CDR3 protein is one row after TCRdb ran MiXCR on the PCR reads. The table records around 480,000 distinct CDR3 sequences, approximately 32% of them present only once. The sample consisted of PBMCs from the stem cell graft donor, taken from the stem cell graft. These receptors originate from a human donor who donated a stem cell graft to a child with aplastic anemia.

The DNA for the CDR3 is TGTGCCAGCAACGAGCAAGACGGATCACCCCTCCACTTT. Its protein is CASNEQDGSPLHF. The chain couples TRBV6-1 to TRBJ1-6; D ambiguous. Germline values: CDR1 MNHNS, CDR2 SASEGT. V was trimmed by 7 bases and J by 10 bases, leaving 14 bases between them. The CDR3 is 13 residues long.

Here the CDR3 reads CASSPERVTEAFF. CDR3 bases: TGTGCCAGCAGCCCGGAAAGGGTAACTGAAGCTTTCTTT. This chain uses TRBV3-1 with TRBJ1-1; no reliable D call. The CDR3 has 13 residues. The germline V gene has CDR1 LGHDT and CDR2 YNNKEL (reference sequence). Trimming removed 4 bases at V and 5 bases at J, with 11 bases between.

This rearrangement joins TRBV20-1 to TRBJ2-1, with 7 bases aligning to TRBD2. This CDR3 region has 16 residues. Trimming cost V 3 bases and J 0 bases; bases outside gene matches: 8. The germline V gene encodes CDR1 DFQATT and CDR2 SNEGSKA (reference sequence). The CDR3 DNA reads TGCAGTGCTAGCCTAGCGGCCGGGAGCTCCTACAATGAGCAGTTCTTC. Translated, it gives CSASLAAGSSYNEQFF.

There are a few counts of this clonotype. This chain connects TRBV20-1 to TRBJ2-1; D might be TRBD2 (6 bases). Germline V CDR1 and CDR2: DFQATT, SNEGSKA (reference sequence). V was trimmed by 1 base and J by 4 bases, leaving 23 bases between them. This CDR3 is 18 amino acids long. The CDR3 DNA reads TGCAGTGCTAGAGTTTTAGAGGGGACTGGGCCCGTATACAATGAGCAGTTCTTC. The encoded protein is CSARVLEGTGPVYNEQFF.

Worth noting for this clonotype: One end of the junction is discordant with germline, which a read error may explain. This chain connects TRBV7-2 to TRBJ2-1, with 8 bases that match TRBD1. In germline, CDR1 is SGHTA, CDR2 FQGNSA. The CDR3 totals 16 residues. CDR3 sequence reads: CASSLGDRYPRGEHFF. The CDR3 DNA follows: TGTGCCAGCAGCTTAGGGGACAGGTACCCACGAGGTGAGCATTTCTTC.

This chain connects TRBV2 to TRBJ1-5, with D possibly matching TRBD1 (5 bases). Germline-derived CDR1 and CDR2 are SNHLY and FYNNEI. Trimming took off 7 bases at V and 9 bases at J, with 16 bases between the two ends. The CDR3 has 13 residues. CDR3 loop: CASIRDGPGPQHF. The CDR3 DNA is TGTGCCAGCATCCGGGACGGCCCGGGGCCCCAGCATTTT. The whole variable domain, filled in from reference TRBV2 and TRBJ1-5, reads EPEVTQTPSHQVTQMGQEVILRCVPISNHLYFYWYRQILGQKVEFLVSFYNNEISEKSEIFDDQFSVERPDGSNFTLKIRSTKLEDSAMYFCASIRDGPGPQHFGDGTRLSIL.

The table lists this clonotype with a few counts. V gene TRBV4-3 combines with J gene TRBJ2-2; D gene uncertain. V gave up 0 bases and J gave up 5 bases, with 4 bases separating them. The CDR3 has 13 amino acids. Germline CDR1 and CDR2: LGHNA and YSLEER. The CDR3 loop is CASSQDLTGELFF. CDR3 coding DNA: TGCGCCAGCAGCCAAGATCTAACCGGGGAGCTGTTTTTT.

The genes are TRBV9 and TRBJ2-5; no definite D call. CDR1 is SGDLS, CDR2 YYNGEE, per germline. The V end lost 2 bases, the J end lost 3 bases, and 17 bases lay between the germline ends. The CDR3 covers 16 residues. The chain's CDR3 is CASSVSTWDSKETQYF. CDR3 DNA sequence: TGTGCCAGCAGCGTTTCCACCTGGGATTCTAAAGAGACCCAGTACTTC.

This chain joins TRBV6-2 or TRBV6-3 and TRBJ2-1; TRBD2 might be the D (6 bases). Between the trimmed V and J ends, which lost 7 bases and 7 bases, there was a span of 17 bases. The CDR3 is made up of 14 amino acids. CDR1 is MNHEY and CDR2 is SVGEGT in the germline V gene. CDR3 nucleotides: TGTGCCAGCACCGACCGGGACTTCAAAAATGAGCAGTTCTTC. Translating gives CASTDRDFKNEQFF.

The chain recombines TRBV2 with TRBJ2-1; no clear D. V lost 8 bases to trimming and J lost 7 bases, with 9 bases between them. Germline CDR1 SNHLY, CDR2 FYNNEI. This CDR3 spans 11 amino acids. Written as DNA, the CDR3 is TGTGCCAGCCTAAATGCGAATGAGCAGTTCTTC. Translated: CASLNANEQFF.

The V gene is TRBV11-2, the J gene TRBJ2-1, with D tentatively TRBD2 (6 bases). V was shortened by 5 bases and J by 0 bases, with 20 bases between the two germline ends. Germline-derived CDR1 and CDR2 are SGHAT and FQNNGV. The CDR3 runs 18 residues. Here the CDR3 DNA reads TGTGCCAGCAGCCAAAAAGCGACTAGGATCCTCTCCTACAATGAGCAGTTCTTC. It is translated as CASSQKATRILSYNEQFF.

CDR3 coding DNA: TGTGCCAGCAGTCCCCGGGCGGGAGGCTCCTACGAGCAGTACGTC. Translation gives CASSPRAGGSYEQYV. The chain links TRBV7-6 to TRBJ2-7; 8 bases agree with TRBD2. V trimming: 6 bases; J trimming: 0 bases; junction bases outside the gene matches: 7. CDR3 size: 15 residues. The germline gives CDR1 SGHVS, CDR2 FNYEAQ.

The chain combines TRBV5-1 with TRBJ1-4; the match to TRBD1 covers 7 bases. The CDR3 is made up of 15 amino acids. Trimming cost V 4 bases and J 3 bases; bases outside gene matches: 6. Germline V lookup: CDR1 SGHRS, CDR2 YFSETQ. CDR3 nucleotide sequence: TGCGCCAGCAGCCCCGGCGGGACAGCTAATGAAAAACTGTTTTTT. This codes for CASSPGGTANEKLFF.

The chain recombines TRBV18 with TRBJ2-3; 8 bases are shared with TRBD1. J lost 10 bases, V lost 6 bases, and 9 bases had no gene match. The CDR3 is 13 amino acids. Germline CDR1 is KGHSH and CDR2 is LQKENI. The CDR3: CASSEGGDRPQYF. CDR3 sequence (DNA): TGTGCCAGCTCCGAGGGCGGGGACAGGCCGCAGTATTTT.

The chain has TRBV11-2 and TRBJ2-7; TRBD1 matches at 9 bases. Germline CDR1 is SGHAT and CDR2 is FQNNGV. J lost 1 base, V lost 4 bases, and 14 bases had no gene match. The CDR3 has 18 residues. CDR3: CASSSTYSDRGSSYEQYF. The CDR3 region has the DNA TGTGCCAGCAGCTCCACCTATTCGGACAGGGGTTCATCCTACGAGCAGTACTTC.

The table lists this clonotype with a few counts. The junction and the germline gene differ at one end; a read error may be behind it. The gene calls are TRBV30 and TRBJ2-5; D unclear. The CDR3 has 15 residues. The germline gives CDR1 GTSNPN, CDR2 SVGIG (reference sequence). The CDR3 coding sequence is TGTGCCTGGAGTGAGCAGGATCTTAACCAAGGGACCCAGTACTTC. Its protein is CAWSEQDLNQGTQYF.

This clonotype occurred a few times. V usage is TRBV7-2 and J usage is TRBJ2-7, with D perhaps TRBD1 or TRBD2 (5 bases each). This CDR3 has 13 amino acids. Trimming took off 5 bases at V and 3 bases at J, with 11 bases between the two ends. The germline CDR1 and CDR2 sequences are SGHTA and FQGNSA. The CDR3 is CASSDGTFYEQYF. The CDR3 DNA sequence: TGTGCCAGCAGCGACGGGACGTTCTACGAGCAGTACTTC.

The chain combines TRBV4-2 with TRBJ2-7; D is possibly TRBD1 or TRBD2 (6 bases each). V gave up 0 bases and J gave up 3 bases, with 12 bases separating them. In germline, CDR1 is LGHNA, CDR2 YNFKEQ. CDR3 size: 15 residues. The CDR3 DNA reads as TGTGCCAGCAGCCAAGAAGGGGGGAGTGGCTACGAGCAGTACTTC. Its translation: CASSQEGGSGYEQYF.

The chain has TRBV7-9 and TRBJ2-2, with D unclear. Germline V gives CDR1 SEHNR, CDR2 FQNEAQ (reference sequence). V gave up 6 bases and J gave up 6 bases, with 17 bases separating them. The CDR3 runs 15 residues. This chain's CDR3 is CASSAVPLKAGELFF. The CDR3 region has the DNA TGTGCCAGCAGTGCGGTCCCCCTGAAGGCCGGGGAGCTGTTTTTT.

This clonotype turned up a few times. The V call is TRBV6-1, the J call TRBJ2-7, with D possibly matching TRBD2 (6 bases). Per the germline V gene, CDR1 is MNHNS and CDR2 is SASEGT. V was clipped by 6 bases and J by 2 bases, with 14 bases between them. The CDR3 has 14 amino acids. CDR3 DNA sequence: TGTGCCAGCAGCCGGGGGAACCTGGCCTACGAGCAGTACTTC. Protein product: CASSRGNLAYEQYF.

The rearrangement joins TRBV2 to TRBJ1-5, with TRBD1 matching 9 bases. CDR3 length equals 15 residues. Germline CDR1 SNHLY, CDR2 FYNNEI. The trim removed 5 bases at V and 5 bases at J, leaving 7 bases unmatched. CDR3 nucleotide sequence: TGTGCCAGCAGTCGGGACAGGGACAACCATCAGCCCCAGCATTTT. This translates into CASSRDRDNHQPQHF.

This chain uses TRBV6-1 with TRBJ2-3; D possibly corresponds to TRBD2 (6 bases). Germline V gene lookup returns CDR1 MNHNS and CDR2 SASEGT. CDR3 length: 17 amino acids. V gave up 5 bases and J gave up 0 bases, with 18 bases separating them. CDR3 protein: CASSLKAGGTSTDTQYF. The CDR3 DNA sequence: TGTGCCAGCAGTCTCAAAGCGGGCGGAACTAGCACAGATACGCAGTATTTT.

This chain uses TRBV28 with TRBJ1-2; possibly TRBD1 for D (5 bases). The CDR3 is made up of 12 amino acids. Trimming removed 5 bases from V and 7 bases from J, with 11 bases in between. CDR1 is MDHEN, CDR2 SYDVKM, per germline. Here the CDR3 reads CASSSRQPGYTF. DNA for the CDR3: TGTGCCAGCAGTAGTCGACAGCCTGGCTACACCTTC.